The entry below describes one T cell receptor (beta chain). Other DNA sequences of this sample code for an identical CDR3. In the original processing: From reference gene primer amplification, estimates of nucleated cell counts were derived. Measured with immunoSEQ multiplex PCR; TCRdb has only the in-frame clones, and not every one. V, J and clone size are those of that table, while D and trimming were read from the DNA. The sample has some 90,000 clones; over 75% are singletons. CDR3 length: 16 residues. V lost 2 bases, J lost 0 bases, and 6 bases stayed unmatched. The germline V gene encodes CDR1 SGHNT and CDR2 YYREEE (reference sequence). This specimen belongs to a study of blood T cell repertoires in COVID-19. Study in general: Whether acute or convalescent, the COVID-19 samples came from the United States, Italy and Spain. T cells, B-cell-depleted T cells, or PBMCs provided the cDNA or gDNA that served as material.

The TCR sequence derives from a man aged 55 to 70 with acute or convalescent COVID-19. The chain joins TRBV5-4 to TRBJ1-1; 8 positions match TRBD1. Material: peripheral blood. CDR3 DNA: TGTGCCAGCAGCTTAGAAGGACAGGGCATGAACACTGAAGCTTTCTTT. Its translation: CASSLEGQGMNTEAFF. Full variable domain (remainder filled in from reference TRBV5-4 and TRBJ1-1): ETGVTQSPTHLIKTRGQQVTLRCSSQSGHNTVSWYQQALGQGPQFIFQYYREEENGRGNFPPRFSGLQFPNYSSELNVNALELDDSALYLCASSLEGQGMNTEAFFGQGTRLTVV.